The rows below give T cell receptor beta chains drawn from one sample of a study of blood T cell repertoires in COVID-19. The table came from immunoSEQ multiplex PCR; TCRdb's copy has only in-frame clones and leaves some out. The sample includes 150,000 or so clones, 82% of them seen just once. The sequenced sample consisted of PBMCs or T cells enriched from blood (not recorded which). These receptors all stem from a man aged 55 to 70 who had recovered from COVID-19. Both conserved end residues are part of each CDR3. The D gene is left open where the match is weak. Size is stated for part of the rows, as once, few or many counts, or as a class when the clone is expanded.

.,TRBV12-3/TRBV12-4,TRBJ1-1,13,.,TGTGCCAGCAGTCGGGTCAAGGGGACTGAAGCTTTCTTT,CASSRVKGTEAFF
.,TRBV27,TRBJ1-6,16,TRBD1,TGTGCCAGCAGTTTGTACGGGACAGGGGATAATTCACCCCTCCACTTT,CASSLYGTGDNSPLHF
.,TRBV30,TRBJ2-2,14,.,TGTGCCTGGAGTTGGGGCGGGAACACCGGGGAGCTGTTTTTT,CAWSWGGNTGELFF
.,TRBV18,TRBJ1-3,16,TRBD1,TGTGCCAGCTCACCGAAGACAGGGGCCTTCGGAAACACCATATATTTT,CASSPKTGAFGNTIYF
.,TRBV5-1,TRBJ2-1,16,.,TGCGCCAGCAGCGGATCGACTGGCCGCTCCTACAATGAGCAGTTCTTC,CASSGSTGRSYNEQFF
.,TRBV25-1,TRBJ2-7,11,.,TGTGCCAGCTCAGGAGGTGGCGAGCAGTACTTC,CASSGGGEQYF
.,TRBV19,TRBJ2-7,15,.,TGTGCCAGTAGTAACAGGGTGGAGAGCTCCTACGAGCAGTACTTC,CASSNRVESSYEQYF
.,TRBV7-6,TRBJ2-2,13,.,TGTGCCAGCAGCTTAGTAGAAGTCGGGGAGCTGTTTTTT,CASSLVEVGELFF
once,TRBV6-5,TRBJ1-2,15,TRBD1,TGTGCCAGCAGCCCCTTGGGACAGGGCCTCTATGGCTACACCTTC,CASSPLGQGLYGYTF
few,TRBV19,TRBJ1-5,13,.,TGTGCCAGTAATTGGCAGGGGAATCAGCCCCAGCATTTT,CASNWQGNQPQHF
.,TRBV11-3,TRBJ1-1,14,.,TGTGCCAGCAACCCGGAGTGTCCTTTAGGTGAAGCTTTCTTT,CASNPECPLGEAFF
.,TRBV5-1,TRBJ2-7,17,TRBD1,TGCGCCAGCAGCGGGCACGAACAGGGGGACGGATATTACGAGCAGTACTTC,CASSGHEQGDGYYEQYF
.,TRBV30,TRBJ1-5,13,.,TGTGCCTGGAGAGACAGAAGTAATCAGCCCCAGCATTTT,CAWRDRSNQPQHF
few,TRBV19,TRBJ1-5,15,TRBD1,TGTGCCAGTAGTCCCGGGACAGCCTCAGGTCAGCCCCAGCATTTT,CASSPGTASGQPQHF
.,TRBV19,TRBJ2-3,18,TRBD2,TGTGCCAGTAGTATTTCTGGGGGGACTAGCGGGAATACGGATACGCAGTATTTT,CASSISGGTSGNTDTQYF
.,TRBV6-5,TRBJ2-4,13,.,TGTGCCAGCCGGGATATGGCCAAAAACATTCAGTACTTC,CASRDMAKNIQYF
.,TRBV18,TRBJ1-4,16,TRBD1,TGTGCCAGCTCACCATCTACAGGGGGCAGGAACGAAAAACTGTTTTTT,CASSPSTGGRNEKLFF
.,TRBV6-4,TRBJ2-2,13,.,TGTGCCAGCAGTGAACAGGGCACCGGGGAGCTGTTTTTT,CASSEQGTGELFF
.,TRBV18,TRBJ2-5,14,.,TGTGCCAGCTCACAAATGTACAGGGAAGAGACCCAGTACTTC,CASSQMYREETQYF
.,TRBV29-1,TRBJ1-1,13,TRBD1,TGCAGCGTACTCACAGGGGGCAATGCTGAAGCTTTCTTT,CSVLTGGNAEAFF
.,TRBV14,TRBJ1-2,14,.,TGTGCCAGCAGCCAAGATACCGGGAACTATGGCTACACCTTC,CASSQDTGNYGYTF
.,TRBV7-2,TRBJ2-7,15,TRBD2,TGTGCCAGCAGCTTAAATCGCGGGGGGGCCTACGAGCAGTACTTC,CASSLNRGGAYEQYF
.,TRBV6-5,TRBJ1-4,15,.,TGTGCCAGCAGTTACGACTGGGCAACTAATGAAAAACTGTTTTTT,CASSYDWATNEKLFF
.,TRBV18,TRBJ2-5,15,.,TGTGCCAGTAATAGCGGAAGGGCCTTGGAGGAGACCCAGTACTTC,CASNSGRALEETQYF
.,TRBV5-1,TRBJ2-2,16,TRBD2,TGCGCCAGCAGATGGGGACTAGCGGGGAACACCGGGGAGCTGTTTTTT,CASRWGLAGNTGELFF
.,TRBV11-2,TRBJ2-7,16,TRBD2,TGTGCCAGCAGCCAACGACTAGCGGGAGCAACCTACGAGCAGTACTTC,CASSQRLAGATYEQYF
.,TRBV6-5,TRBJ2-7,13,.,TGTGCCAGCAGATTCGGACAGTCCTACGAGCAGTACTTC,CASRFGQSYEQYF
few,TRBV19,TRBJ1-6,14,TRBD1,TGTGCCAGTAGATGGAGGGGGCAGGATTCACCCCTCCACTTT,CASRWRGQDSPLHF
.,TRBV5-1,TRBJ2-2,18,TRBD1,TGCGCCAGCAGCGGGGGACAGGGGCGCCGGCCTTGGACCGGGGAGCTGTTTTTT,CASSGGQGRRPWTGELFF
.,TRBV27,TRBJ1-1,14,.,TGTGCCAGCAGTTTAAACCGAGGGGGCACTGAAGCTTTCTTT,CASSLNRGGTEAFF
.,TRBV5-1,TRBJ2-1,16,.,TGCGCCAGCAGCTTGGTAGCCGCACCTCCCTACAATGAGCAGTTCTTC,CASSLVAAPPYNEQFF
.,TRBV7-9,TRBJ2-7,15,.,TGTGCCAGCAGCTTACTCGAAGGAGGGATGTACGAGCAGTACTTC,CASSLLEGGMYEQYF
.,TRBV30,TRBJ1-1,14,.,TGTGCCTGGAGTGTACCGGTTGCGAACACTGAAGCTTTCTTT,CAWSVPVANTEAFF
.,TRBV6-5,TRBJ1-4,14,.,TGTGCCAGCAGTCGGTTGGGCGTAGTCGAAAAACTGTTTTTT,CASSRLGVVEKLFF
few,TRBV5-4,TRBJ2-1,14,.,TGTGCCAGCAGCTTTGGGACTGCGTACAATGAGCAGTTCTTC,CASSFGTAYNEQFF
many,TRBV11-2,TRBJ2-7,16,TRBD2,TGTGCCAGCAGCCGGACCACCGGGACTAGTAGCTACGAGCAGTACTTC,CASSRTTGTSSYEQYF
few,TRBV5-1,TRBJ2-7,15,.,TGCGCCAGCAGCTTGGAGCGGGGACAACCCTACGAGCAGTACTTC,CASSLERGQPYEQYF
.,TRBV2,TRBJ1-4,14,.,TGTGCCAGCATAATTAGAGGACTTGATGAAAAACTGTTTTTT,CASIIRGLDEKLFF
.,TRBV30,TRBJ2-7,17,.,TGTGCCTGGAGTGTAAGATTTATAGGGACAAGGGACACCGAGCAGTACTTC,CAWSVRFIGTRDTEQYF
.,TRBV6-5,TRBJ1-2,12,TRBD1,TGTGCCAGCCGACAGGGGAAGTATGGCTACACCTTC,CASRQGKYGYTF
.,TRBV9,TRBJ2-5,13,.,TGTGCCAGCAGCGCAACAGATATAGGGACCCAGTACTTC,CASSATDIGTQYF
.,TRBV10-3,TRBJ1-2,15,TRBD1,TGTGCCATCAGTGAGTCGAGTCAGGGGGGCTATGGCTACACCTTC,CAISESSQGGYGYTF
many,TRBV29-1,TRBJ2-7,16,.,TGCAGCGTTGAAGATCGGGCAGGGAATCGCGCCTACGAGCAGTACTTC,CSVEDRAGNRAYEQYF
.,TRBV6-4,TRBJ1-6,14,.,TGTGCCAGCAGTAAGGGACAAACGAATTCACCCCTCCACTTT,CASSKGQTNSPLHF
.,TRBV28,TRBJ2-3,13,.,TGTGCCAGCAGCTCGGCTCCCCCGGGTACGCAGTATTTT,CASSSAPPGTQYF
many,TRBV5-1,TRBJ1-6,15,.,TGCGCCAGCAGCTTGGAGGGAGGCTATAATTCACCCCTCCACTTT,CASSLEGGYNSPLHF
few,TRBV18,TRBJ1-2,14,.,TGTGCCAGCTCAGGGCAGGGGACCCATTATGGCTACACCTTC,CASSGQGTHYGYTF
.,TRBV23-1,TRBJ2-3,16,.,TGCGCCAGCAGTCAAAATCAGGGGAAAGAGGCAGATACGCAGTATTTT,CASSQNQGKEADTQYF
.,TRBV5-4,TRBJ1-5,15,.,TGTGCCAGCAGCCCGGGTCTTGCCAGCAATCAGCCCCAGCATTTT,CASSPGLASNQPQHF
.,TRBV6-2/TRBV6-3,TRBJ1-2,16,TRBD1,TGTGCCAGCAGTCGCGACGCCGGGACAGGGGGCCGTGGCTACACCTTC,CASSRDAGTGGRGYTF
.,TRBV6-5,TRBJ1-1,16,.,TGTGCCAGCAGTTACTCCGAGCAGGCCCCGCCTAATCGTGGTTTCTTT,CASSYSEQAPPNRGFF
.,TRBV18,TRBJ1-6,14,TRBD1,TGTGCCAGCTCACCCGGGACAGGGAATTCACCCCTCCACTTT,CASSPGTGNSPLHF
.,TRBV7-9,TRBJ2-7,14,TRBD1,TGTGCCAGCAGCGTAACAGGGGGTGCCTACGAGCAGTACTTC,CASSVTGGAYEQYF
.,TRBV11-2,TRBJ2-1,18,.,TGTGCCAGCAGCCCGGGAAATATCAAGGACTTAACCTACAATGAGCAGTTCTTC,CASSPGNIKDLTYNEQFF